The entry below gives a single T cell receptor (beta chain) sequence along with its context. Compared with germline, one end of the junction differs, possibly owing to a read error. This entry is derived from a study of cytomegalovirus exposure and HLA in healthy donors. The PCR employed 60 Vbeta primers together with 13 Jbeta primers. The table came from immunoSEQ multiplex PCR; TCRdb's copy has only in-frame clones and leaves some out. The sample has 90,000 to 140,000 clones, approximately 72% seen once. CDR1 MDHEN and CDR2 SYDVKM come from the germline V gene. The CDR3 is 13 amino acids. The chain uses TRBV28 and TRBJ1-1, with 10 bases lining up with TRBD1. The sequenced material came from PBMCs. This clonotype was sampled from a young man in good health and CMV-seronegative. The CDR3 DNA reads TGTGCCGGCAGTTCGGGACAGGGGACTGAAGCTTTCTTT. Translated, it gives CAGSSGQGTEAFF.